The subject of this entry is one TCR beta chain. The antigen remains unidentified. This entry is derived from a study of Graves' ophthalmopathy and Graves' hyperthyroidism. Regarding the study as a whole: With about 71% sensitivity and about 72% specificity, the model predicted ophthalmopathy progression.

Using RNA transcripts, the TCR beta CDR3 regions were amplified. HTBI primers primed a first-round RT-PCR, and a second-round multiplex PCR followed. Each CDR3 protein is one row after TCRdb ran MiXCR on the multiplex PCR reads. The top ten hold about 4.1% of the sample, which has a few hundred thousand distinct CDR3 sequences, about two fifths seen once. This CDR3 is 14 amino acids long. Germline CDR1 and CDR2: SGHVS and FNYEAQ. Researchers turned away patients with other autoimmune diseases, uncontrolled infections, pregnancy or lactation. The receptor comes from an adult man with Graves' hyperthyroidism. This chain connects TRBV7-6 to TRBJ2-5; D may be TRBD2 (5 bases). Source material: peripheral blood or thyroid tissue (not recorded which). CDR3 bases: TGTGCTAGTTCCTCAGGAGGTGCTGGTGAGACCCAGTACTTC. It codes for CASSSGGAGETQYF.